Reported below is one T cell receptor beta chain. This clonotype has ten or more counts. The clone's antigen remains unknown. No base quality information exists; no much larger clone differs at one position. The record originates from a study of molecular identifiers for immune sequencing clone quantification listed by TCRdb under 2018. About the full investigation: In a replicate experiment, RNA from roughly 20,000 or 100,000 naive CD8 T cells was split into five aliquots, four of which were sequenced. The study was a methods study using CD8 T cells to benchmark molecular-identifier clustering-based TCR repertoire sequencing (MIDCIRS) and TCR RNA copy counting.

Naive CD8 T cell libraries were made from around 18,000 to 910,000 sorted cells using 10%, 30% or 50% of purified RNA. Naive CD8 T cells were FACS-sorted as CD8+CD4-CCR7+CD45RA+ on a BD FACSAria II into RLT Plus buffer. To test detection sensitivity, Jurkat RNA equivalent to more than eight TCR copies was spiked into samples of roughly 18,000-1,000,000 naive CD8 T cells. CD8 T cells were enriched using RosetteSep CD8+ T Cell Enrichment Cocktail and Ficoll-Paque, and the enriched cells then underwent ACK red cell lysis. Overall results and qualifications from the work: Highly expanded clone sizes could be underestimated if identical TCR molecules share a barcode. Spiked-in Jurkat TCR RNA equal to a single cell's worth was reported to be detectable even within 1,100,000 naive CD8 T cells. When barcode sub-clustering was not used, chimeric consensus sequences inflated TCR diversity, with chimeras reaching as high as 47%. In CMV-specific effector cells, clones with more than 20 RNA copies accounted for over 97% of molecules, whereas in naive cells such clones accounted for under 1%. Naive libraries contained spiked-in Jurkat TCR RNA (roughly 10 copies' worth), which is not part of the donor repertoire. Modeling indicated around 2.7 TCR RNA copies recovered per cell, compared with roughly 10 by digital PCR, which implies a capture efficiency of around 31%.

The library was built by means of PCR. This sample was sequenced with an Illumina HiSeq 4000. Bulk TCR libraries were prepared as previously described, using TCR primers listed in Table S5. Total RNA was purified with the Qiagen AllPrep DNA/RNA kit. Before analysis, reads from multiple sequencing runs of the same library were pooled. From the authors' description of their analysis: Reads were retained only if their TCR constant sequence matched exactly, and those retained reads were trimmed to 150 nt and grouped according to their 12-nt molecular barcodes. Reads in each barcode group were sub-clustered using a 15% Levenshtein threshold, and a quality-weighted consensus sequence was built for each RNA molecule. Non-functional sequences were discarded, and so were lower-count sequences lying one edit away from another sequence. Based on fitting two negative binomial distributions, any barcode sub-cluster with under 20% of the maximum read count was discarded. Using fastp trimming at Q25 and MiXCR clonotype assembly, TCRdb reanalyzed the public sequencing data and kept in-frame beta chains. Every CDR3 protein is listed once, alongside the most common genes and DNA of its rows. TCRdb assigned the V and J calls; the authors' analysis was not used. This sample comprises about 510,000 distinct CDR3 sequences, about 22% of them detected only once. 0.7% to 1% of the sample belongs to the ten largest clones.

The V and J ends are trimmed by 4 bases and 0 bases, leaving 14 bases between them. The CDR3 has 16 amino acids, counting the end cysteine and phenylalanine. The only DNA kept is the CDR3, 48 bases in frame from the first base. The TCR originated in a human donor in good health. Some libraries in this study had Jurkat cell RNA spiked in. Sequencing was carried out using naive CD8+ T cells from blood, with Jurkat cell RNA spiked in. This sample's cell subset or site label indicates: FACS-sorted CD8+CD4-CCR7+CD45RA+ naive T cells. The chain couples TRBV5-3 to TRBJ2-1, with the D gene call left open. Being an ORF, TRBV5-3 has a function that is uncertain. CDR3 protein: CARSKEDQSSYNEQFF. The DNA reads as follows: TGTGCCAGAAGCAAAGAAGACCAGAGCTCCTACAATGAGCAGTTCTTC.